This T cell receptor beta chain derives from a study of beta chain features in type 1 diabetes. Staining for CD45RO/CCR7/CD25/CD127/CD95/CD27 allowed sorting of CD4+ naive, central memory, regulatory and stem cell-like memory cells. Broader study findings: Comparison showed that naive, central memory and Treg TCRB repertoires appeared more similar among patients than among healthy donors. More deletions and fewer insertions at VDJ junctions were found in patients with type 1 diabetes. Short templates might get an advantage during PCR, and this would be equal in patients and controls.

As every portion of the isolated RNA was reverse transcribed, the sequencing read expressed TCRB transcripts. Here immunoSEQ multiplex PCR was the method, and the copy in TCRdb shows in-frame clones only, minus some. Of fewer than 250,000 clones in the sample, 7.5% to 10% were seen once. Deletions cut 0 bases from V and 3 bases from J, with 10 bases between. CDR1 is SGHKS and CDR2 is YYEKEE in the germline V gene (reference sequence). The CDR3 length is 14 residues. This clone appeared a few times. Its specificity is unknown. The TCR originated in a woman in her late teens or twenties in good health. Sequencing was carried out using naive CD4+ T cells from blood. V is TRBV5-5 and J is TRBJ2-7, with D perhaps matching TRBD1 (5 bases). This chain's CDR3 is CASSLVGALYEQYF. The CDR3 DNA sequence: TGTGCCAGCAGCTTGGTAGGGGCGCTCTACGAGCAGTACTTC.